Listed below are T cell receptor beta chains from one sample, sequenced in a study of blood T cell repertoires in COVID-19. Profiling relied on immunoSEQ multiplex PCR, and the TCRdb table lists in-frame clones only, not all of them. Among 400,000 to 450,000 clones listed, roughly 89% were seen once. Sequencing was performed on peripheral blood. The receptors come from a woman in her twenties or thirties with active or convalescent COVID-19. Both conserved end residues are trimmed from each CDR3. The order of the fields is V gene, J gene, clone size, CDR3 protein. Clone sizes are given selectively: once, few, many, or a class where the clone is expanded.

v_call: TRBV12-3/TRBV12-4
j_call: TRBJ1-2
clone_size: -
cdr3_aa: ASSLTANYGYT

v_call: TRBV19
j_call: TRBJ1-3
clone_size: few
cdr3_aa: ASSTGSGYSGNTIY

v_call: TRBV12-3/TRBV12-4
j_call: TRBJ2-2
clone_size: few
cdr3_aa: AGRQNTGELF

v_call: TRBV5-1
j_call: TRBJ2-3
clone_size: -
cdr3_aa: ASSTGQGAVGQY

v_call: TRBV6-5
j_call: TRBJ2-2
clone_size: -
cdr3_aa: ASSRSGGNTGELF

v_call: TRBV27
j_call: TRBJ1-1
clone_size: -
cdr3_aa: ASSSTTGMSYQNTEAF

v_call: TRBV7-9
j_call: TRBJ2-1
clone_size: -
cdr3_aa: ASSLDSSGSSYNEQF

v_call: TRBV5-4
j_call: TRBJ2-7
clone_size: -
cdr3_aa: ASSPLRDRGYEQY

v_call: TRBV5-4
j_call: TRBJ2-4
clone_size: -
cdr3_aa: ASSSVAEDIQY

v_call: TRBV7-8
j_call: TRBJ1-6
clone_size: -
cdr3_aa: ASSPRGYIPPSYNSPLH

v_call: TRBV29-1
j_call: TRBJ2-7
clone_size: -
cdr3_aa: SVGLVAVDEQY

v_call: TRBV7-8
j_call: TRBJ1-1
clone_size: -
cdr3_aa: ASSQQGTMNTEAF

v_call: TRBV4-2
j_call: TRBJ2-3
clone_size: -
cdr3_aa: ASSQDNIGTGGLIRNTQY

v_call: TRBV6-4
j_call: TRBJ2-3
clone_size: -
cdr3_aa: ASSDTGTSGGAVTDTQY

v_call: TRBV5-1
j_call: TRBJ2-7
clone_size: -
cdr3_aa: ASSKGQDSYEQY

v_call: TRBV14
j_call: TRBJ1-4
clone_size: -
cdr3_aa: ASSQWGQGFEKLF

v_call: TRBV27
j_call: TRBJ1-6
clone_size: -
cdr3_aa: ASSFGQGTPPLH

v_call: TRBV28
j_call: TRBJ2-7
clone_size: once
cdr3_aa: ASSGREYSSIAYEQY

v_call: TRBV4-1
j_call: TRBJ2-2
clone_size: -
cdr3_aa: ASSQDHATGTGELF

v_call: TRBV3-1/TRBV3-2
j_call: TRBJ2-3
clone_size: -
cdr3_aa: ASSQDRRWDTQY

v_call: TRBV9
j_call: TRBJ1-2
clone_size: once
cdr3_aa: ASSDQDRGLGYGYT

v_call: TRBV4-1
j_call: TRBJ2-2
clone_size: -
cdr3_aa: ASSPPRGTSGANTGELF

v_call: TRBV27
j_call: TRBJ2-3
clone_size: -
cdr3_aa: ASSLLLAGGRDTQY

v_call: TRBV7-6
j_call: TRBJ1-6
clone_size: -
cdr3_aa: ASSFRGNSPLH

v_call: TRBV5-5
j_call: TRBJ1-5
clone_size: -
cdr3_aa: ASSSSRGSNQPQH

v_call: TRBV11-2
j_call: TRBJ2-1
clone_size: few
cdr3_aa: ASSLGAWTALSSYNEQF

v_call: TRBV9
j_call: TRBJ2-7
clone_size: -
cdr3_aa: ASSVDGLAGDEQY

v_call: TRBV6-5
j_call: TRBJ1-2
clone_size: -
cdr3_aa: ASSYSGQGAQGYT

v_call: TRBV30
j_call: TRBJ1-3
clone_size: once
cdr3_aa: AWSVHSSLGNTIY

v_call: TRBV10-2
j_call: TRBJ2-1
clone_size: -
cdr3_aa: ASKGARISYNEQF

v_call: TRBV19
j_call: TRBJ2-4
clone_size: -
cdr3_aa: ASRTGGSIQY

v_call: TRBV5-1
j_call: TRBJ2-7
clone_size: -
cdr3_aa: ASSVGLAGGTYEQY

v_call: TRBV2
j_call: TRBJ2-2
clone_size: -
cdr3_aa: ASRLLGQGASTGELF

v_call: TRBV3-1/TRBV3-2
j_call: TRBJ1-1
clone_size: -
cdr3_aa: ASSRLGEAF

v_call: TRBV19
j_call: TRBJ1-2
clone_size: -
cdr3_aa: ASSMIQGGYGYT

v_call: TRBV10-1
j_call: TRBJ1-2
clone_size: -
cdr3_aa: ASSEDRGPYGYT

v_call: TRBV5-4
j_call: TRBJ1-5
clone_size: -
cdr3_aa: ASSLDRRKAPRNQPQH

v_call: TRBV29-1
j_call: TRBJ1-5
clone_size: -
cdr3_aa: SAGTGSNQPQH

v_call: TRBV5-8
j_call: TRBJ1-2
clone_size: -
cdr3_aa: ASSLQGYYT

v_call: TRBV10-3
j_call: TRBJ2-5
clone_size: -
cdr3_aa: AIRNSGKLQETQY

v_call: TRBV5-1
j_call: TRBJ2-2
clone_size: once
cdr3_aa: ASSFPFDTYGQPAGELF

v_call: TRBV5-4
j_call: TRBJ1-1
clone_size: -
cdr3_aa: ASRVQGGSEAF

v_call: TRBV6-1
j_call: TRBJ2-7
clone_size: -
cdr3_aa: ASSEAWTGVVY

v_call: TRBV4-1
j_call: TRBJ2-2
clone_size: -
cdr3_aa: ASSQVPDRVTGELF

v_call: TRBV29-1
j_call: TRBJ1-6
clone_size: -
cdr3_aa: SVETGVNSPLH

v_call: TRBV11-2
j_call: TRBJ2-1
clone_size: -
cdr3_aa: ASSYLAGGYNEQF

v_call: TRBV5-1
j_call: TRBJ1-6
clone_size: -
cdr3_aa: ASSPDRENSPLH

v_call: TRBV24-1
j_call: TRBJ2-2
clone_size: -
cdr3_aa: ATSDPTGQGGNTGELF

v_call: TRBV10-1
j_call: TRBJ1-4
clone_size: -
cdr3_aa: ASSEGGGEKLF

v_call: TRBV7-2
j_call: TRBJ2-1
clone_size: -
cdr3_aa: ASSKHPLAGGPYNEQF

v_call: TRBV28
j_call: TRBJ2-7
clone_size: -
cdr3_aa: ASSDPGEGPTYEQY

v_call: TRBV12-3/TRBV12-4
j_call: TRBJ1-3
clone_size: -
cdr3_aa: ASRLDAGNTIY

v_call: TRBV28
j_call: TRBJ1-4
clone_size: -
cdr3_aa: ASSITTGMYEKLF

v_call: TRBV2
j_call: TRBJ2-3
clone_size: -
cdr3_aa: ASSTEVASTDTQY

v_call: TRBV28
j_call: TRBJ1-1
clone_size: -
cdr3_aa: ASSPAGGGRTEAF

v_call: TRBV7-2
j_call: TRBJ2-7
clone_size: -
cdr3_aa: ASSLGGISGSYEQY

v_call: TRBV30
j_call: TRBJ2-7
clone_size: -
cdr3_aa: AWSIDRAREQY